This entry lists 32 T cell receptor beta chains sequenced from one sample in a study of preoperative IRX-2 immunotherapy in early breast cancer. The assay was immunoSEQ multiplex PCR, and TCRdb's table has in-frame clones only and misses some. The sample contains roughly 62,000 clones, approximately 94% of which appear only once. Treatment: preoperative locoregional IRX-2 cytokine immunotherapy. Sampling was conducted from a patient treated with IRX-2 immunotherapy. The receptors shown here come from a human donor with breast cancer.

This clone was seen a single time. The gene calls are TRBV30 and TRBJ2-5; no firm D call. The assigned J gene may be wrong: the sequence end matches TRBJ2-7 better. There are 11 residues in the CDR3. Germline CDR1 and CDR2: GTSNPN and SVGIG (reference sequence). CDR3 protein: CAWSVSYEQYF. CDR3 nucleotide sequence: TGTGCCTGGAGTGTTAGCTACGAGCAGTACTTC.

V gene TRBV7-3 combines with J gene TRBJ2-7, with D possibly being TRBD2 (7 bases). CDR3 size: 15 residues. The germline gives CDR1 SGHTA, CDR2 FQGTGA. V lost 5 bases, J lost 3 bases, and 17 bases lay in between. CDR3 sequence reads: CASSISGGAFYEQYF. The CDR3 coding sequence is TGTGCCAGCAGCATCTCGGGGGGCGCATTCTACGAGCAGTACTTC. Combining the CDR3 with reference TRBV7-3 and TRBJ2-7 gives the whole variable domain GAGVSQTPSNKVTEKGKYVELRCDPISGHTALYWYRQSLGQGPEFLIYFQGTGAADDSGLPNDRFFAVRPEGSVSTLKIQRTERGDSAVYLCASSISGGAFYEQYFGPGTRLTVT.

V and J are TRBV19 and TRBJ1-6, with 7 bases fitting TRBD1. The CDR3 consists of 13 residues. Germline loops: CDR1 LNHDA, CDR2 SQIVND (reference sequence). V dropped 5 bases and J dropped 6; count of bases not matched to a gene: 1. The chain's CDR3 is CASSDRVNSPLHF. CDR3 DNA: TGTGCCAGTAGTGACAGGGTTAATTCACCCCTCCACTTT. The complete variable domain, with remaining parts taken from reference TRBV19 and TRBJ1-6, reads DGGITQSPKYLFRKEGQNVTLSCEQNLNHDAMYWYRQDPGQGLRLIYYSQIVNDFQKGDIAEGYSVSREKKESFPLTVTSAQKNPTAFYLCASSDRVNSPLHFGNGTRLTVT.

The chain links TRBV28 to TRBJ2-3, with 8 bases fitting TRBD2. V dropped 10 bases and J dropped 7; count of bases not matched to a gene: 10. From germline, CDR1 is MDHEN and CDR2 SYDVKM. CDR3 length: 13 amino acids. The CDR3 DNA reads as TGTGCCACGTGGGAGCGGGAGAAGTATACGCAGTATTTT. This gives the protein CATWEREKYTQYF.

V usage is TRBV4-2 and J usage is TRBJ2-6; the match to TRBD2 covers 9 bases. CDR3 length: 17 amino acids. The V gene end was trimmed by 4 bases and the J gene end by 0 bases; junction bases not matched to a gene: 4. The V gene's germline CDR1 is LGHNA and CDR2 YNFKEQ. The CDR3 nucleotides are TGTGCCAGCAGCCTGACTAGCGGCCACTCTGGGGCCAACGTCCTGACTTTC. This sequence encodes CASSLTSGHSGANVLTF.

This clone was recorded once. The chain has TRBV2 and TRBJ2-1; the D is unclear. V shed 4 bases and J shed 3 bases, with 4 bases lying between them. The V gene's germline CDR1 is SNHLY and CDR2 FYNNEI. This CDR3 is 12 amino acids long. The chain's CDR3 is CASSGRYNEQFF. The DNA for the CDR3 is TGTGCCAGCAGTGGGCGCTACAATGAGCAGTTCTTC.

The chain links TRBV29-1 to TRBJ1-3; D unclear. Germline assignment: CDR1 SQVTM and CDR2 ANQGSEA. Trimming left V 6 bases short and J 0 bases short, with 9 bases between. The CDR3 runs 13 residues. The CDR3 loop is CSVSQLSGNTIYF. CDR3 DNA sequence: TGCAGCGTCTCCCAGCTCTCTGGAAACACCATATATTTT.

For the CDR3, the DNA is TGCGCCAGCAGCCAAGATCAGCTTTGGGGACCCCCAACTGGTGAGCAGTTCTTC. Its protein product is CASSQDQLWGPPTGEQFF. V gene TRBV4-3 combines with J gene TRBJ2-1, with D perhaps being TRBD1 or TRBD2 (5 bases each). The CDR3 sequence is 18 residues long. Trimming cost V 0 bases and J 9 bases, with 24 bases left between them. Germline CDR1 is LGHNA and CDR2 is YSLEER.

This clone was found a few times. Other DNA sequences in the sample encode the same CDR3. J is TRBJ1-2 and V is TRBV7-8; a weak D match, TRBD1 (5 bases). CDR1 and CDR2 (germline): SGHVS, FQNEAQ. The CDR3 has 15 amino acids. Trimming took 4 bases from V and 3 from J, leaving 15 bases between them. CDR3: CASSSREWGDYGYTF. CDR3 bases: TGTGCCAGCAGCTCCCGAGAATGGGGGGACTATGGCTACACCTTC.

This chain uses TRBV29-1 with TRBJ2-3; D call uncertain. V shed 7 bases and J shed 2 bases, with 10 bases lying between them. CDR1 and CDR2 from the germline V gene are SQVTM and ANQGSEA. The CDR3 has 12 residues. Here the CDR3 reads CSALPSTDTQYF. The CDR3 DNA sequence: TGCAGCGCGTTGCCCTCCACAGATACGCAGTATTTT.

The rearrangement uses TRBV30 and TRBJ1-1; the match to TRBD1 covers 10 bases. The CDR3 consists of 16 residues. The V and J ends lost 5 bases and 5 bases, in that order; junction bases with no gene match: 14. Germline-derived CDR1 and CDR2 are GTSNPN and SVGIG (reference sequence). The CDR3 loop is CAWATPSGTGATEAFF. CDR3 nucleotides: TGTGCCTGGGCCACCCCCTCCGGGACAGGGGCTACTGAAGCTTTCTTT.

The chain employs TRBV28 and TRBJ1-5; possibly TRBD1 for D (6 bases). This CDR3 has 14 residues. CDR1 is MDHEN and CDR2 is SYDVKM in the germline V gene. Trimming stripped 9 bases from V and 2 bases from J, with 14 bases between. CDR3 in amino acids: CASYRAQGNQPQHF. In DNA form, the CDR3 reads TGTGCCAGTTACAGGGCTCAGGGCAATCAGCCCCAGCATTTT.

The gene calls are TRBV4-1 and TRBJ1-6; no reliable D call. V was clipped by 5 bases and J by 0 bases, with 14 bases between them. Germline V gives CDR1 MGHRA, CDR2 YSYEKL. The CDR3 consists of 17 residues. In nucleotides, the CDR3 is TGCGCCAGCAGCTCAGCCAGCTCCCGCTCCTATAATTCACCCCTCCACTTT. Translating it yields CASSSASSRSYNSPLHF.

The V gene is TRBV6-1, the J gene TRBJ1-3; possibly TRBD1 for D (6 bases). The CDR3 spans 14 residues. The V gene's germline CDR1 is MNHNS and CDR2 SASEGT. Trimming removed 4 bases from V and 5 bases from J, with 12 bases in between. CDR3 in DNA: TGTGCCAGCAGTGTTGGGACACCAAGAAACACCATATATTTT. Its translation is CASSVGTPRNTIYF.

The rearrangement joins TRBV19 to TRBJ2-2, with TRBD1 identical over 7 bases. Germline assignment: CDR1 LNHDA and CDR2 SQIVND (reference sequence). V lost 5 bases to trimming and J lost 9 bases; unmatched junction nucleotides: 6. This CDR3 region has 13 residues. The CDR3 DNA reads TGTGCCAGTAGTCGGGACAGCTCCAGGGAGCTGTTTTTT. Protein sequence: CASSRDSSRELFF.

The chain has TRBV19 and TRBJ1-5; 8 nucleotides match TRBD1. In germline, CDR1 is LNHDA, CDR2 SQIVND (reference sequence). V lost 3 bases, J lost 3 bases, and 10 bases stayed unmatched. There are 17 residues in the CDR3. The DNA of the CDR3 is TGTGCCAGTAGTATTACGAGGACAGGGTGGTCCAATCAGCCCCAGCATTTT. It is translated as CASSITRTGWSNQPQHF.

This chain connects TRBV9 to TRBJ2-3; D gene ambiguous. V was cut by 0 bases and J by 4 bases, with 3 bases left in between. Germline-derived CDR1 and CDR2 are SGDLS and YYNGEE. This CDR3 comprises 12 residues. CDR3 region: CASSVGADTQYF. The CDR3, as DNA: TGTGCCAGCAGCGTAGGAGCAGATACGCAGTATTTT.

J is TRBJ1-1 and V is TRBV9; no clear D. V was trimmed by 0 bases and J by 0 bases, leaving 6 bases between them. Looked up from germline, CDR1 is SGDLS and CDR2 is YYNGEE. This CDR3 region has 14 residues. CDR3 sequence reads: CASSVDAVNTEAFF. CDR3 nucleotides: TGTGCCAGCAGCGTAGATGCGGTGAACACTGAAGCTTTCTTT.

The V call is TRBV6-5, the J call TRBJ2-5; D is ambiguous. V lost 6 bases, J lost 2 bases, and 16 bases lay in between. The V gene's germline CDR1 is MNHEY and CDR2 SVGAGI. This CDR3 is 15 amino acids long. Here the CDR3 reads CASSSRAATQETQYF. CDR3 sequence (DNA): TGTGCCAGCAGCTCAAGGGCAGCAACTCAAGAGACCCAGTACTTC.

The CDR3 loop reads CAWSVLGGHTGYTF. The CDR3 DNA reads TGTGCCTGGAGTGTACTGGGGGGCCATACGGGCTACACCTTC. The chain joins TRBV30 to TRBJ1-2; D might be TRBD1 (6 bases). V lost 0 bases to trimming and J lost 8 bases, with 16 bases between them. The CDR3 has 14 residues. Germline V lookup: CDR1 GTSNPN, CDR2 SVGIG (reference sequence).

The chain couples TRBV5-1 to TRBJ1-6, with D unclear. V gave up 4 bases and J gave up 6 bases, with 8 bases separating them. The CDR3 is 13 amino acids. Germline V gives CDR1 SGHRS, CDR2 YFSETQ. CDR3 DNA: TGCGCCAGCAGCCCGGACTTTAATTCACCCCTCCACTTT. Encoded protein: CASSPDFNSPLHF.

V is TRBV4-1 and J is TRBJ2-7; TRBD1 or TRBD2 may be the D gene (5 bases each). With 2 bases removed from V and 0 bases from J, the gap between germline ends came to 11 bases. Germline V gene lookup returns CDR1 MGHRA and CDR2 YSYEKL. The CDR3 spans 15 residues. This chain's CDR3 is CASSQLDGTSYEQYF. DNA of the CDR3: TGCGCCAGCAGCCAATTGGACGGGACCTCCTACGAGCAGTACTTC.

The chain employs TRBV10-3 and TRBJ1-4; possible D gene TRBD1, 6 bases. The CDR3 extends over 15 amino acids. Germline CDR1 reads ENHRY; CDR2 reads SYGVKD. V was cut by 3 bases and J by 8 bases, with 16 bases left in between. The CDR3 sequence: CAISDGKKGGEKLFF. In nucleotides, the CDR3 is TGTGCCATCAGTGATGGAAAAAAAGGGGGGGAAAAACTGTTTTTT.

This rearrangement joins TRBV27 to TRBJ1-2; 9 bases align to TRBD1. Per the germline V gene, CDR1 is MNHEY and CDR2 is SMNVEV (reference sequence). The CDR3 has 16 amino acids. Trimming cost V 7 bases and J 4 bases; bases outside gene matches: 13. The CDR3 is CASNKRDPGQGYGYTF. The CDR3 DNA is TGTGCCAGCAACAAACGAGATCCGGGACAGGGCTATGGCTACACCTTC.

This clone appeared a single time. The chain recombines TRBV4-3 with TRBJ2-2; tentatively, D is TRBD1 (6 bases). Germline V gene sequence: CDR1 LGHNA, CDR2 YSLEER. The CDR3 sequence is 16 residues long. The V end was cut by 1 base, the J end by 3 bases, with 12 bases between. CDR3 bases: TGCGCCAGCAGCCAAGGGAAGGGGGTTTACACCGGGGAGCTGTTTTTT. Translated, it gives CASSQGKGVYTGELFF.

The chain recombines TRBV5-1 with TRBJ1-6; the D is unclear. Germline V gene lookup returns CDR1 SGHRS and CDR2 YFSETQ. This CDR3 has 12 amino acids. V gave up 3 bases and J gave up 8 bases, with 6 bases separating them. The CDR3 DNA follows: TGCGCCAGCAGCTCGATCGATTCACCCCTCCACTTT. Translating it yields CASSSIDSPLHF.

This chain links TRBV4-3 with TRBJ2-7; 8 bases are shared with TRBD2. The CDR3 is 15 residues long. The V and J ends lost 1 base and 3 bases, in that order; junction bases with no gene match: 5. Germline V lookup: CDR1 LGHNA, CDR2 YSLEER. CDR3: CASSQVGGAVYEQYF. DNA for the CDR3: TGCGCCAGCAGCCAAGTCGGGGGGGCGGTCTACGAGCAGTACTTC.

The chain is built from TRBV5-1 and TRBJ1-1; D remains unclear. Germline loops: CDR1 SGHRS, CDR2 YFSETQ. The CDR3 is 15 amino acids. V was clipped by 0 bases and J by 5 bases, with 14 bases between them. CDR3 sequence (DNA): TGCGCCAGCAGCTTGGATCCCGCGGGTGGTACTGAAGCTTTCTTT. Its translation is CASSLDPAGGTEAFF.

The chain combines TRBV23-1 with TRBJ2-1; TRBD2 aligns across 7 bases. TRBV23-1 has ORF status, its function being uncertain. The junction had 6 bases not matched to a gene; V was cut back by 0 bases and J by 4 bases. The CDR3 covers 16 residues. The CDR3 DNA follows: TGCGCCAGCAGTCAATCGGGCCTAGCGGAATACAATGAGCAGTTCTTC. Amino acid sequence: CASSQSGLAEYNEQFF.

The rearrangement links TRBV19 to TRBJ1-1; D is possibly TRBD1 (5 bases). V lost 7 bases and J lost 4, with 13 bases in between. The CDR3 is 13 amino acids. Germline V gene sequence: CDR1 LNHDA, CDR2 SQIVND (reference sequence). The CDR3 nucleotides are TGTGCCAGTACGGCTCAGGGCGGCACTGAAGCTTTCTTT. It codes for CASTAQGGTEAFF.

The CDR3 bases are TGTGCCAGCAGTAACACCGGGAACTATGGCTACACCTTC. Protein product: CASSNTGNYGYTF. The V and J genes are TRBV6-6 and TRBJ1-2; D is unresolved. This CDR3 comprises 13 residues. Trimming took 5 bases from V and 2 from J, leaving 9 bases between them. The V gene's germline CDR1 is MNHNY and CDR2 SVGAGI (reference sequence).

The J gene is TRBJ2-7, the V gene TRBV11-3, with 9 nucleotides matching TRBD2. CDR1 is SGHNT, CDR2 YENEEA, per germline. The ends lost 1 base at V and 1 base at J; junction bases unmatched: 11. The CDR3 sequence is 18 residues long. CDR3 protein: CASSLGGGGATTSYEQYF. The CDR3, as DNA: TGTGCCAGCAGCTTAGGAGGCGGGGGGGCTACCACATCCTACGAGCAGTACTTC.